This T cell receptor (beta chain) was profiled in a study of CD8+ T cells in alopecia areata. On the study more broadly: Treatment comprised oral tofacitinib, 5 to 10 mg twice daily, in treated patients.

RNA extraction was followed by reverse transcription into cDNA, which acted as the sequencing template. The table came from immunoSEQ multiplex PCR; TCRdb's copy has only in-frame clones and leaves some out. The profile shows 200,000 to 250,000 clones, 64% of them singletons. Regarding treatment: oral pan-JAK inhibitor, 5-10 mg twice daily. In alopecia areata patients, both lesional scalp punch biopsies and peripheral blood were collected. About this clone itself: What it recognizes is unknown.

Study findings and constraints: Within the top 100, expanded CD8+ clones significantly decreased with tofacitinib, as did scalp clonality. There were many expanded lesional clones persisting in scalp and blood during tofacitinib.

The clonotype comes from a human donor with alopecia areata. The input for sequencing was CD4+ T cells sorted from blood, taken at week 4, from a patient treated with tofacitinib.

The CDR3 coding sequence is TGTGCCAGCAGCTTAGACGGTAATAGCAATCAGCCCCAGCATTTT. It specifies CASSLDGNSNQPQHF. This chain links TRBV7-2 with TRBJ1-5; D not certain. CDR1 is SGHTA, CDR2 FQGNSA, per germline. The V and J ends lost 1 base and 0 bases respectively, with 7 bases between them. The CDR3 runs to 15 residues.